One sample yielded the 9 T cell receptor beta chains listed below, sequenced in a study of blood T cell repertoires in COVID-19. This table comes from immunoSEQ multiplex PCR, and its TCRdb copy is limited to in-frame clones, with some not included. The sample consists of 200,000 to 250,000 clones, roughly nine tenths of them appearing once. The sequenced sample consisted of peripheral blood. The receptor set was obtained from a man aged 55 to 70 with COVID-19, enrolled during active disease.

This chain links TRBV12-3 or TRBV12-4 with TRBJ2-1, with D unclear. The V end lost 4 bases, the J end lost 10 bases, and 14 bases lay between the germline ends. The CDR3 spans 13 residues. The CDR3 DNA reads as TGTGCCAGCAGTTCCCTAATAGCTGGGGAGCAGTTCTTC. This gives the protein CASSSLIAGEQFF.

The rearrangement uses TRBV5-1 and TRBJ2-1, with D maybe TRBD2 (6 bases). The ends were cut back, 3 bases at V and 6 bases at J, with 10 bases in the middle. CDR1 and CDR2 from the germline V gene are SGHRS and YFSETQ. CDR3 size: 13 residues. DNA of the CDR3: TGCGCCAGCAGCTCGGACGGGGGCAATGAGCAGTTCTTC. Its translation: CASSSDGGNEQFF.

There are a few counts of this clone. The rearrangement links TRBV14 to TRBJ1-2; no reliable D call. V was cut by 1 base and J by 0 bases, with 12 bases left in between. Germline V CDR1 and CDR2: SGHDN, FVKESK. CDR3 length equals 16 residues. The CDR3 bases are TGTGCCAGCAGCCAAGTGTTAAAGCGCGCTAACTATGGCTACACCTTC. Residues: CASSQVLKRANYGYTF.

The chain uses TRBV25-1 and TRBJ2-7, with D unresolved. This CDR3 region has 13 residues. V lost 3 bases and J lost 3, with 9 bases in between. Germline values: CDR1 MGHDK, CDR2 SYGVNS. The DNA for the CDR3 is TGTGCCAGCAGTGACCCCCCACTCTACGAGCAGTACTTC. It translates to CASSDPPLYEQYF.

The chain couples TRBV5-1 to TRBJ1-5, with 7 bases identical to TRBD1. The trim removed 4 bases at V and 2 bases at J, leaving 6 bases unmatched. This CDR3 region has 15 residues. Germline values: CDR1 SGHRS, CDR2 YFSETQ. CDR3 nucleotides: TGCGCCAGCAGCCCCTTAACAGGGGGCAATCAGCCCCAGCATTTT. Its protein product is CASSPLTGGNQPQHF.

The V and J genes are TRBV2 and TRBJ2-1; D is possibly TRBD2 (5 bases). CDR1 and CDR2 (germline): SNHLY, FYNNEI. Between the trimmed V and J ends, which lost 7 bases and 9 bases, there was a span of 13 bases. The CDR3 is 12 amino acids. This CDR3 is CASTHAGGEQFF. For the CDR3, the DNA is TGTGCCAGCACCCACGCGGGCGGTGAGCAGTTCTTC.

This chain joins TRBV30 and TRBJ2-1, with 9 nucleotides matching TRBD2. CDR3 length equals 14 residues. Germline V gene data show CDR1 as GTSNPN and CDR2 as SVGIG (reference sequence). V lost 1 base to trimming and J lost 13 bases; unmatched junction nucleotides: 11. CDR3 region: CAWSAPGTSILQFF. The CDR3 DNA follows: TGTGCCTGGAGTGCCCCCGGGACTAGCATTTTACAGTTCTTC.

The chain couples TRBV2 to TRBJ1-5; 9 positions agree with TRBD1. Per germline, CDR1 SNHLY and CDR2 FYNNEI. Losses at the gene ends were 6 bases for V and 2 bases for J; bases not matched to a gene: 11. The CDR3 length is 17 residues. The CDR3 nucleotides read TGTGCCAGCAGCGCCGTCCCGGGACAGGGTCGCAATCAGCCCCAGCATTTT. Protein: CASSAVPGQGRNQPQHF.

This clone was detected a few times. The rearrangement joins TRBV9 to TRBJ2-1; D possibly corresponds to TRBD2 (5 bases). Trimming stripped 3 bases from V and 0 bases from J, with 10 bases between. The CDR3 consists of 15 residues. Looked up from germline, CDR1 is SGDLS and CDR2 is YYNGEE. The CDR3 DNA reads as TGTGCCAGCAGCGGTACTAGATCCTCCTACAATGAGCAGTTCTTC. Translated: CASSGTRSSYNEQFF.